The T cell receptor beta chain described here comes from a study of blood T cell repertoires in COVID-19. Study information: COVID-19 samples, acute and convalescent, were from the United States, Italy and Spain. Sources were T cells, B-cell-depleted T cells, or PBMCs; the material itself was cDNA or gDNA.

As handled by the study authors: The assay estimated nucleated cells by amplifying reference gene primers. The protocol was immunoSEQ multiplex PCR, while the TCRdb copy is restricted to in-frame clones and leaves out a portion. Clone size and the V and J calls come from that table; the DNA yielded D and trimming. The sample shows about 240,000 clones, around 86% of them seen only once. The CDR3 spans 17 residues. The sequence came from a woman aged 60-75 years with active or convalescent COVID-19. The chain links TRBV21-1 to TRBJ2-2; the listed D gene, TRBD1, was not tested against the DNA. TRBV21-1 is termed a pseudogene. The sample comprised peripheral blood. CDR3 loop: CASSASTGSRRTGELFF. The CDR3 nucleotides read TGTGCCAGCAGCGCCTCGACAGGATCTCGCCGGACCGGGGAGCTGTTTTTT.